The 10 T cell receptor beta chains below were found in one sample sequenced in a study of blood T cell repertoires in COVID-19. Method: immunoSEQ multiplex PCR; TCRdb's copy keeps in-frame clones and lacks some. In the table there are some 290,000 clones, about nine tenths of which are singletons. The sequencing sample was made of peripheral blood. The receptor source for this set is a woman in her 30s with COVID-19, enrolled during active disease.

The chain combines TRBV29-1 with TRBJ2-7; 8 bases map to TRBD2. CDR3 length: 16 amino acids. Germline CDR1 SQVTM, CDR2 ANQGSEA. J lost 0 bases, V lost 2 bases, and 9 bases had no gene match. The CDR3 DNA is TGCAGCGTTGAAATTCCCGGCGGGAGGAGCTCCTACGAGCAGTACTTC. This encodes CSVEIPGGRSSYEQYF.

This rearrangement joins TRBV6-5 to TRBJ2-1; 8 positions agree with TRBD2. Germline CDR1 MNHEY, CDR2 SVGAGI. V lost 3 bases and J lost 6; bases outside the gene matches: 7. The CDR3 loop spans 15 amino acids. The CDR3 DNA is TGTGCCAGCAGTTATCTCGCGGGAGGCCTCAATGAGCAGTTCTTC. It codes for CASSYLAGGLNEQFF.

This chain connects TRBV6-2 or TRBV6-3 to TRBJ1-2; no reliable D call. This CDR3 comprises 11 residues. The ends were cut back, 5 bases at V and 8 bases at J, with 9 bases in the middle. Per the germline V gene, CDR1 is MNHEY and CDR2 is SVGEGT. This CDR3 is CASSIGGGYTF. CDR3 nucleotide sequence: TGTGCCAGCAGTATCGGCGGCGGCTACACCTTC.

In its sample, this clone was seen a few times. Other DNA sequences in this specimen translate into the identical CDR3. The CDR3: CASSLGQGARNEQFF. The CDR3 DNA reads as TGCGCCAGCAGCTTGGGACAGGGGGCGCGCAATGAGCAGTTCTTC. The chain has TRBV5-1 and TRBJ2-1; 10 nucleotides align to TRBD1. Germline CDR1 and CDR2: SGHRS and YFSETQ. The CDR3 length is 15 residues. V shed 0 bases and J 6 bases; nucleotides not matched to a gene: 3.

The chain links TRBV4-2 to TRBJ2-7, with 7 bases identical to TRBD2. The V and J ends lost 2 bases and 0 bases, in that order; junction bases with no gene match: 10. Germline V gives CDR1 LGHNA, CDR2 YNFKEQ. This CDR3 contains 17 residues. For the CDR3, the DNA is TGTGCCAGCAGCCAACTCAGTCCACTAGCGATCTCCTACGAGCAGTACTTC. It yields the protein CASSQLSPLAISYEQYF.

J is TRBJ1-3 and V is TRBV18; 8 bases agree with TRBD1. V dropped 2 bases and J dropped 8; count of bases not matched to a gene: 5. The CDR3 length is 14 residues. The germline gives CDR1 KGHSH, CDR2 LQKENI. As DNA, the CDR3 is TGTGCCAGCTCACCAGGACAGGGTCGAGACACCATATATTTT. Its protein product is CASSPGQGRDTIYF. The variable domain in full, with the rest retrieved from reference TRBV18 and TRBJ1-3, is NAGVMQNPRHLVRRRGQEARLRCSPMKGHSHVYWYRQLPEEGLKFMVYLQKENIIDESGMPKERFSAEFPKEGPSILRIQQVVRGDSAAYFCASSPGQGRDTIYFGEGSWLTVV.

The chain links TRBV5-5 to TRBJ2-7; 10 bases map to TRBD2. J was trimmed by 3 bases and V by 4 bases; bases with no gene match: 7. CDR1 is SGHKS, CDR2 YYEKEE, per germline (reference sequence). The CDR3 covers 15 residues. The CDR3: CASSDGTSEGYEQYF. The CDR3 bases are TGTGCCAGCAGCGACGGGACTAGCGAGGGCTACGAGCAGTACTTC.

The rearrangement uses TRBV19 and TRBJ1-2; possibly TRBD1 for D (5 bases). The CDR3 loop spans 12 amino acids. CDR1 is LNHDA and CDR2 is SQIVND in the germline V gene (reference sequence). V gave up 5 bases and J gave up 4 bases, with 8 bases separating them. CDR3 DNA sequence: TGTGCCAGTAGTCAAAGGGGCTATGGCTACACCTTC. Translation gives CASSQRGYGYTF.

J is TRBJ2-2 and V is TRBV10-3, with 8 bases aligning to TRBD1. Germline assignment: CDR1 ENHRY and CDR2 SYGVKD. The CDR3 covers 16 residues. Losses at the gene ends were 0 bases for V and 7 bases for J; bases not matched to a gene: 7. The CDR3 region is CAISESADRANGELFF. The CDR3 DNA follows: TGTGCCATCAGTGAGTCCGCGGACAGGGCCAACGGGGAGCTGTTTTTT.

The V call is TRBV19, the J call TRBJ1-1, with unresolved D. Germline V lookup: CDR1 LNHDA, CDR2 SQIVND (reference sequence). This CDR3 is built from 13 residues. Trimming removed 7 bases at V and 3 bases at J, with 12 bases between. CDR3 amino acids: CASKSEGDTEAFF. The CDR3 DNA reads as TGTGCCAGTAAATCGGAGGGTGACACTGAAGCTTTCTTT.